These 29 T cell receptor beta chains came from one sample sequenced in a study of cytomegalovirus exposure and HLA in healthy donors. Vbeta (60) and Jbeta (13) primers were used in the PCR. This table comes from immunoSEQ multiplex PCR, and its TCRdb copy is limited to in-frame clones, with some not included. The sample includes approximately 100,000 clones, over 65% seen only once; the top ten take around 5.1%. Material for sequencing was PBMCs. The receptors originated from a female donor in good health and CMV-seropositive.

CDR3 amino acids: CSVLGQGPKNEQFF. DNA of the CDR3: TGCAGCGTTCTCGGACAGGGGCCTAAGAATGAGCAGTTCTTC. This rearrangement joins TRBV29-1 to TRBJ2-1; 9 bases are a match to TRBD1. This CDR3 contains 14 residues. From germline, CDR1 is SQVTM and CDR2 ANQGSEA. After removal of 5 bases from V and 7 bases from J, the junction contained 9 bases not matched to a gene.

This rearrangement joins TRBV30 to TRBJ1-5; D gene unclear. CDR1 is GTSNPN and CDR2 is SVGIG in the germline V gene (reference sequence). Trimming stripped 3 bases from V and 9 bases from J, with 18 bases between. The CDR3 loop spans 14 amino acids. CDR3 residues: CAWSAVAAPGPQHF. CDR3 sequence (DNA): TGTGCCTGGAGCGCGGTAGCAGCCCCGGGGCCCCAGCATTTT.

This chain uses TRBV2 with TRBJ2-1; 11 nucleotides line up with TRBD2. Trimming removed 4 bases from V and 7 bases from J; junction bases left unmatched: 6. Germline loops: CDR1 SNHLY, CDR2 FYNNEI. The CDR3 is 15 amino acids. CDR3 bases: TGTGCCAGCAGTGGACTAGCGGGACTCGGGAATGAGCAGTTCTTC. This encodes CASSGLAGLGNEQFF.

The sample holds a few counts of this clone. The CDR3 loop is CASSFGGSHEQYF. The CDR3 coding sequence is TGTGCCAGCAGTTTCGGGGGATCCCACGAGCAGTACTTC. The chain recombines TRBV28 with TRBJ2-5; D perhaps matches TRBD2 (6 bases). The J call may be incorrect, as the DNA end agrees better with TRBJ2-7. The CDR3 sequence is 13 residues long. CDR1 and CDR2 (germline): MDHEN, SYDVKM.

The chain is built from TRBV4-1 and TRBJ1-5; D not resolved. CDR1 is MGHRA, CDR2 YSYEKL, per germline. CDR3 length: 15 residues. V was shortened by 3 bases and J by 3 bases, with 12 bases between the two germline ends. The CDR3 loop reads CASSQPLEYNQPQHF. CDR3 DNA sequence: TGCGCCAGCAGCCAGCCATTAGAATACAATCAGCCCCAGCATTTT.

CDR3 loop: CASSPPYRSGNTIYF. CDR3 sequence (DNA): TGTGCCAGCTCACCACCGTACAGGTCTGGAAACACCATATATTTT. The V call is TRBV18, the J call TRBJ1-3, with TRBD1 as a possible D gene (5 bases). V lost 0 bases and J 1 base, leaving 7 bases between the germline ends. In germline, CDR1 is KGHSH, CDR2 LQKENI. The CDR3 runs 15 residues.

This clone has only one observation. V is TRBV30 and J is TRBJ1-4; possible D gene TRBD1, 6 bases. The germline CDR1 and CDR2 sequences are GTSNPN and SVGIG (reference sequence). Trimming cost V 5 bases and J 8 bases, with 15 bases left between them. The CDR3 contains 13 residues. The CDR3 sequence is CAWGGQGGEKLFF. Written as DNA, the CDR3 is TGTGCCTGGGGGGGCCAGGGCGGGGAAAAACTGTTTTTT.

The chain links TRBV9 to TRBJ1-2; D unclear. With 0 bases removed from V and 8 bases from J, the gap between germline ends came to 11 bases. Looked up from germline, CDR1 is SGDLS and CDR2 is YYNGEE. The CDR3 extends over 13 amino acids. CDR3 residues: CASSVGVREGYTF. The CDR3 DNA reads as TGTGCCAGCAGCGTAGGGGTCCGGGAGGGCTACACCTTC. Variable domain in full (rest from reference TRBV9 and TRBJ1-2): DSGVTQTPKHLITATGQRVTLRCSPRSGDLSVYWYQQSLDQGLQFLIQYYNGEERAKGNILERFSAQQFPDLHSELNLSSLELGDSALYFCASSVGVREGYTFGSGTRLTVV.

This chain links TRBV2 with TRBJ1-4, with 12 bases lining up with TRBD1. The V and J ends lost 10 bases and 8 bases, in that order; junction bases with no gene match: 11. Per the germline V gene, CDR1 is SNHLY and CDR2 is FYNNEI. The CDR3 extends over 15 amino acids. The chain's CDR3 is CATSGTGGAREKLFF. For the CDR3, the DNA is TGTGCCACCTCCGGGACAGGGGGCGCCCGGGAAAAACTGTTTTTT.

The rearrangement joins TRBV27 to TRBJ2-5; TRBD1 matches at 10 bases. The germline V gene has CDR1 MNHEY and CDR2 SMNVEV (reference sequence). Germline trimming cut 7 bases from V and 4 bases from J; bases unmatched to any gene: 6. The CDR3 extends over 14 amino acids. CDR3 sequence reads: CASNRRTGGETQYF. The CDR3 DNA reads TGTGCCAGCAACAGGAGGACAGGGGGAGAGACCCAGTACTTC.

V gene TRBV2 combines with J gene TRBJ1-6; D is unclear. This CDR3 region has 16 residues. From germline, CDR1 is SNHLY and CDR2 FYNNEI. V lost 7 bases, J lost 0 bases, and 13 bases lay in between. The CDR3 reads CASKQTASSYNSPLHF. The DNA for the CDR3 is TGTGCCAGCAAGCAAACCGCAAGCTCCTATAATTCACCCCTCCACTTT.

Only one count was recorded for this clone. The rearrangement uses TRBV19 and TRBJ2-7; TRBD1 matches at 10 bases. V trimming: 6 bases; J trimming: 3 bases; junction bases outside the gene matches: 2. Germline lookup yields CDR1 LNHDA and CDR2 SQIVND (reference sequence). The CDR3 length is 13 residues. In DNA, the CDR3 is TGTGCCAGTAGCCGGACAGGGGGCTACGAGCAGTACTTC. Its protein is CASSRTGGYEQYF.

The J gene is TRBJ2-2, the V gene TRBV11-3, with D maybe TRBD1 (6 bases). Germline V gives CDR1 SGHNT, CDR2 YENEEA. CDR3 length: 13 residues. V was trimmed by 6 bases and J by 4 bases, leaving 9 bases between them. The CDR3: CASRQTGTGELFF. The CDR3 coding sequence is TGTGCCAGCAGGCAGACAGGCACCGGGGAGCTGTTTTTT.

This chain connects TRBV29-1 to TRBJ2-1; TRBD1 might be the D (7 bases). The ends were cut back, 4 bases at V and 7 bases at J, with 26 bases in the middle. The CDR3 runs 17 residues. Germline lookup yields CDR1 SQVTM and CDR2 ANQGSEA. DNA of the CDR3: TGCAGCGTTGTCACGACTCCCCAGGGGGGTCGGGAGAATGAGCAGTTCTTC. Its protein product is CSVVTTPQGGRENEQFF.

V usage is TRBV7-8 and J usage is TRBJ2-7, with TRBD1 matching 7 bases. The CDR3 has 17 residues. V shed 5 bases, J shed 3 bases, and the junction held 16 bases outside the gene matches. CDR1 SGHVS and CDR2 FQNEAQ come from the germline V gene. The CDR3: CASSARGTRGTIYEQYF. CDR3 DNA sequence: TGTGCCAGCAGCGCCAGGGGGACAAGGGGGACCATCTACGAGCAGTACTTC.

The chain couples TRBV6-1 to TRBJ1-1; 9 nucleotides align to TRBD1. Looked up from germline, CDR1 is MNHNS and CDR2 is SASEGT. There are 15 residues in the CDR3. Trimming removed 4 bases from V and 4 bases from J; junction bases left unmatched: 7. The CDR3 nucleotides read TGTGCCAGCAGTGGCGGGACAGGGCGATTCACTGAAGCTTTCTTT. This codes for CASSGGTGRFTEAFF.

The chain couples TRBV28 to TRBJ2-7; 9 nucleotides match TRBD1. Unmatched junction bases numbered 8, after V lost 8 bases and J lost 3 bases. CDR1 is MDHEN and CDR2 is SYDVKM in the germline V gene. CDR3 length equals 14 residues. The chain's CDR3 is CASRFTGQGYEQYF. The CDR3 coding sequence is TGTGCCAGCCGATTCACGGGACAGGGCTACGAGCAGTACTTC.

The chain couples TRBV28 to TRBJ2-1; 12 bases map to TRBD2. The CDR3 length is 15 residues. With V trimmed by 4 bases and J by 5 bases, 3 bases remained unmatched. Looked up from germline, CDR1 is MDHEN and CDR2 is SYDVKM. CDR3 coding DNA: TGTGCCAGCAGTTCTCTAGCGGGGGGGAACAATGAGCAGTTCTTC. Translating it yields CASSSLAGGNNEQFF. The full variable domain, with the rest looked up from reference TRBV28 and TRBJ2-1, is DVKVTQSSRYLVKRTGEKVFLECVQDMDHENMFWYRQDPGLGLRLIYFSYDVKMKEKGDIPEGYSVSREKKERFSLILESASTNQTSMYLCASSSLAGGNNEQFFGPGTRLTVL.

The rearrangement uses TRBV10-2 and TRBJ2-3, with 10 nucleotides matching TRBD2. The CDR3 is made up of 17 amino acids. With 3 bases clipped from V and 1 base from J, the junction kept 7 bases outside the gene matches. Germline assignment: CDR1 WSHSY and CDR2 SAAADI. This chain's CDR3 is CASSDPIAGGRTDTQYF. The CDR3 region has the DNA TGCGCCAGCAGTGACCCGATAGCGGGGGGACGCACAGATACGCAGTATTTT.

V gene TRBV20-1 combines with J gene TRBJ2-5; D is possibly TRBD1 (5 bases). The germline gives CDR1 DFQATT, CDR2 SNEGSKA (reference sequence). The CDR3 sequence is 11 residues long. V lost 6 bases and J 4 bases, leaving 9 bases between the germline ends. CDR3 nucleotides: TGCAGTGCCCAGGGCCCAGAGACCCAGTACTTC. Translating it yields CSAQGPETQYF.

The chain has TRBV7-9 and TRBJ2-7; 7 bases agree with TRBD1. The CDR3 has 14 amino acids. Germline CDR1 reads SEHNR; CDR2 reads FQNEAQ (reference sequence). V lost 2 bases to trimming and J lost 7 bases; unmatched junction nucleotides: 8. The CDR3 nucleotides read TGTGCCAGCAGCTTATTGGACAGGAGTTTGGAGCAGTACTTC. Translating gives CASSLLDRSLEQYF.

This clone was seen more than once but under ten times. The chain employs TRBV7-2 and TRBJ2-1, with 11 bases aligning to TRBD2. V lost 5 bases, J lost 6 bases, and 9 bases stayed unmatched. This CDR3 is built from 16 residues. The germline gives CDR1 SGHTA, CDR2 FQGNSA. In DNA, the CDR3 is TGTGCCAGCAGCCCCCCAGGTAGCGGGGGGGGCAATGAGCAGTTCTTC. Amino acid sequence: CASSPPGSGGGNEQFF.

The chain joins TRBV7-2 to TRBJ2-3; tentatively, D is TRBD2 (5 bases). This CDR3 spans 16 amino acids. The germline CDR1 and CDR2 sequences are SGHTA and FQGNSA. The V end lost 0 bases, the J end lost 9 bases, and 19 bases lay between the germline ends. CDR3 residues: CASSLAGSSRGVTQYF. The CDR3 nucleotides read TGTGCCAGCAGCTTAGCGGGGTCGTCCCGGGGTGTAACGCAGTATTTT.

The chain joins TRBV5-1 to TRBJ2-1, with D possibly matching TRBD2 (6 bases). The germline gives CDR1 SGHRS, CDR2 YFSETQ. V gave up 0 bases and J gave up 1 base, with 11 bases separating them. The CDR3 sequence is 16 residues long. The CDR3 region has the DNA TGCGCCAGCAGCTTGGCTGGGAGGAGTTCCTACAATGAGCAGTTCTTC. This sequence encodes CASSLAGRSSYNEQFF.

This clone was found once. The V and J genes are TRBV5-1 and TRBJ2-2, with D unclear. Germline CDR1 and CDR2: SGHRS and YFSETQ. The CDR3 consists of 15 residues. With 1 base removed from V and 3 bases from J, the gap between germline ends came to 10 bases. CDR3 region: CASSLQWSDTGELFF. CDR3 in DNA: TGCGCCAGCAGCTTGCAGTGGAGTGACACCGGGGAGCTGTTTTTT.

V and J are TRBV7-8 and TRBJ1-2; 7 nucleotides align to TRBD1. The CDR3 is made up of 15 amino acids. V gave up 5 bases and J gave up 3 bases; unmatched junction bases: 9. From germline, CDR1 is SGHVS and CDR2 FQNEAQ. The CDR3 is CASSHGQAQHYGYTF. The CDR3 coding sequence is TGTGCCAGCAGCCACGGACAGGCCCAACACTATGGCTACACCTTC. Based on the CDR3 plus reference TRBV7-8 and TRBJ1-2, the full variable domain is GAGVSQSPRYKVAKRGQDVALRCDPISGHVSLFWYQQALGQGPEFLTYFQNEAQLDKSGLPSDRFFAERPEGSVSTLKIQRTQQEDSAVYLCASSHGQAQHYGYTFGSGTRLTVV.

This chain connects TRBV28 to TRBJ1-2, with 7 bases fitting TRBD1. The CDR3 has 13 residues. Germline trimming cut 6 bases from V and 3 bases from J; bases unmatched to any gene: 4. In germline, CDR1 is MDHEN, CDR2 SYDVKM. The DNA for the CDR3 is TGTGCCAGCAGACCCCAGGGGGACTATGGCTACACCTTC. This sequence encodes CASRPQGDYGYTF.

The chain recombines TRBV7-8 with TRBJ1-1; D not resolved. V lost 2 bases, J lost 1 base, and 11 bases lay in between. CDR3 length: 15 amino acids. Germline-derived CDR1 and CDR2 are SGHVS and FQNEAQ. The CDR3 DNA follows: TGTGCCAGCAGCTTAACGCGGCGGGCGAACACTGAAGCTTTCTTT. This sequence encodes CASSLTRRANTEAFF.

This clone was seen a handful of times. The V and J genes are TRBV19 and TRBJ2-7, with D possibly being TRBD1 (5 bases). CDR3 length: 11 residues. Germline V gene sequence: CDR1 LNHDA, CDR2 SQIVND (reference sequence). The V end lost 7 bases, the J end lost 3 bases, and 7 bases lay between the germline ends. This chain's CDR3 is CASTDSYEQYF. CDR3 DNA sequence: TGTGCCAGTACTGACAGCTACGAGCAGTACTTC.